One sample yielded the 26 T cell receptor beta chains listed below, sequenced in a study of shared clonotypes between healthy human individuals. Generated by immunoSEQ multiplex PCR, the TCRdb table keeps only in-frame clones and is missing some. The table records some 450,000 clones, 60% to 80% of them present only once. Sequenced sample: PBMCs. These TCRs come from a woman aged 40-49 years in good health. Some clones in this sample may be carry-over from other donors' samples.

The gene calls are TRBV5-1 and TRBJ2-5; 7 bases are a match to TRBD1. The CDR3 has 14 residues. Germline lookup yields CDR1 SGHRS and CDR2 YFSETQ. Unmatched junction bases numbered 4, after V lost 3 bases and J lost 2 bases. The CDR3 bases are TGCGCCAGCAGCTCCGGGACAGCGCAAGAGACCCAGTACTTC. Encoded protein: CASSSGTAQETQYF.

The V gene is TRBV5-1, the J gene TRBJ2-2; a possible D gene is TRBD2 (6 bases). Trimming took off 2 bases at V and 6 bases at J, with 14 bases between the two ends. CDR1 is SGHRS, CDR2 YFSETQ, per germline. The CDR3 is made up of 15 amino acids. For the CDR3, the DNA is TGCGCCAGCAGCTTCAGCCTAGCGAGCCCCGGGGAGCTGTTTTTT. This translates into CASSFSLASPGELFF.

The chain employs TRBV11-1 and TRBJ2-1; no definite D call. The CDR3 has 12 amino acids. Trimming shortened V by 3 bases and J by 4 bases, and 4 bases separated the two germline ends. Germline CDR1 SGHAT, CDR2 FQDESV (reference sequence). The CDR3, as DNA: TGTGCCAGCAGCTTTCTATACAATGAGCAGTTCTTC. Translated: CASSFLYNEQFF.

V and J are TRBV19 and TRBJ1-2; maybe TRBD1 (6 bases). Germline CDR1 reads LNHDA; CDR2 reads SQIVND (reference sequence). CDR3 length equals 13 residues. V lost 4 bases to trimming and J lost 6 bases, with 12 bases between them. The CDR3 is CASSTYHRDGYTF. As DNA, the CDR3 is TGTGCCAGTAGTACCTACCACAGGGATGGCTACACCTTC.

About this clone: One end of the junction varies from germline; a read error may be responsible. J is TRBJ1-5 and V is TRBV19; D might be TRBD1 (5 bases). CDR3 size: 16 residues. Germline V lookup: CDR1 LNHDA, CDR2 SQIVND (reference sequence). The CDR3 DNA follows: TGTGCCAGTAGGGACCCTCCATCCCGGGGCAACCAGCCCCAGCATTTT. Translated, it gives CASRDPPSRGNQPQHF.

This clone was counted once. V and J are TRBV10-3 and TRBJ2-1; TRBD2 matches at 7 bases. Germline values: CDR1 ENHRY, CDR2 SYGVKD. There are 15 residues in the CDR3. V shed 4 bases, J shed 5 bases, and the junction held 8 bases outside the gene matches. CDR3 protein: CAISGGVAGHNEQFF. The CDR3, as DNA: TGTGCCATCAGTGGTGGGGTAGCGGGCCACAATGAGCAGTTCTTC.

V usage is TRBV18 and J usage is TRBJ2-7, with a tentative D call TRBD2 (6 bases). This CDR3 contains 14 residues. Germline V CDR1 and CDR2: KGHSH, LQKENI. V dropped 2 bases and J dropped 2 bases, with 10 bases sitting between them. The chain's CDR3 is CASSPSGSTYEQYF. DNA for the CDR3: TGTGCCAGCTCACCAAGCGGGTCAACCTACGAGCAGTACTTC.

This chain joins TRBV4-3 and TRBJ2-2; TRBD2 agrees at 7 bases. V trimming: 4 bases; J trimming: 4 bases; junction bases outside the gene matches: 6. The CDR3 is made up of 15 amino acids. Germline V gene data show CDR1 as LGHNA and CDR2 as YSLEER. For the CDR3, the DNA is TGCGCCAGCAGCCGGGGGGACTATTTCACCGGGGAGCTGTTTTTT. Its translation: CASSRGDYFTGELFF.

The chain has TRBV6-5 and TRBJ1-2, with 9 bases matching TRBD1. Germline assignment: CDR1 MNHEY and CDR2 SVGAGI. The CDR3 length is 14 residues. V dropped 8 bases and J dropped 8; count of bases not matched to a gene: 12. The CDR3 DNA is TGTGCCAGCTTTGCGAACAGGGGGCATTCGGGCTACACCTTC. This gives the protein CASFANRGHSGYTF.

This chain links TRBV7-8 with TRBJ2-7; 9 bases fit TRBD1. V was clipped by 7 bases and J by 6 bases; unmatched bases: 7. CDR1 is SGHVS and CDR2 is FQNEAQ in the germline V gene. This CDR3 has 13 residues. The CDR3 DNA reads TGTGCCAGCATCCCGGACAGGGGCGGCGAGCAGTACTTC. Translation gives CASIPDRGGEQYF.

This clone turned up a few times. The chain carries TRBV28 and TRBJ2-7, with 9 bases matching TRBD1. V was pared by 5 bases and J by 2 bases, with 10 bases of the junction left unmatched. The CDR3 extends over 16 amino acids. Germline assignment: CDR1 MDHEN and CDR2 SYDVKM. The DNA for the CDR3 is TGTGCCAGCAGTATACCCAGGACAGGGGTGACCTACGAGCAGTACTTC. This sequence encodes CASSIPRTGVTYEQYF.

With respect to this clone: A much larger clone lies a single base off, so this may be a read error. This chain connects TRBV5-1 to TRBJ2-7, with a tentative D call TRBD1 (6 bases). This CDR3 has 16 residues. Germline V gives CDR1 SGHRS, CDR2 YFSETQ. CDR3 protein: CASSLSGVIGLYGQYF. DNA of the CDR3: TGCGCCAGCAGCTTGTCAGGGGTGATTGGATTGTACGGGCAGTACTTC. Combining the CDR3 with reference TRBV5-1 and TRBJ2-7 gives the whole variable domain KAGVTQTPRYLIKTRGQQVTLSCSPISGHRSVSWYQQTPGQGLQFLFEYFSETQRNKGNFPGRFSGRQFSNSRSEMNVSTLELGDSALYLCASSLSGVIGLYGQYFGPGTRLTVT.

CDR3 nucleotides: TGTGCCAGCAGCCCCCGCGGGGTAGACACCATATATTTT. Translated: CASSPRGVDTIYF. The chain is built from TRBV11-2 and TRBJ1-3, with D uncertain. Trimming took off 5 bases at V and 8 bases at J, with 13 bases between the two ends. The CDR3 is 13 residues long. Looked up from germline, CDR1 is SGHAT and CDR2 is FQNNGV.

The chain has TRBV6-1 and TRBJ2-5, with TRBD2 matching 10 bases. CDR1 is MNHNS, CDR2 SASEGT, per germline. J gave up 0 bases and V 11 bases, and 6 bases lay outside the gene matches. This CDR3 has 14 amino acids. The CDR3 region is CAGAGGRYQETQYF. In nucleotides, the CDR3 is TGTGCCGGAGCGGGAGGGCGATACCAAGAGACCCAGTACTTC.

A few counts support this clone. The chain uses TRBV4-1 and TRBJ2-7; 7 positions agree with TRBD1. The trim removed 0 bases at V and 0 bases at J, leaving 5 bases unmatched. The CDR3 is made up of 16 amino acids. The germline gives CDR1 MGHRA, CDR2 YSYEKL. This CDR3 is CASSQDQTGTSYEQYF. The CDR3 DNA is TGCGCCAGCAGCCAAGATCAGACAGGGACCTCCTACGAGCAGTACTTC.

The rearrangement joins TRBV5-1 to TRBJ1-1; a weak D match, TRBD1 (5 bases). Germline CDR1 and CDR2: SGHRS and YFSETQ. V was pared by 3 bases and J by 0 bases, with 9 bases between. The CDR3 consists of 14 residues. The CDR3 DNA reads TGCGCCAGCAGCTCGACAGAGATGAACACTGAAGCTTTCTTT. Its protein product is CASSSTEMNTEAFF.

The chain carries TRBV27 and TRBJ2-7; D remains unclear. CDR1 is MNHEY, CDR2 SMNVEV, per germline (reference sequence). CDR3 length: 14 residues. V lost 5 bases, J lost 9 bases, and 20 bases lay in between. DNA of the CDR3: TGTGCCAGCAGTCCTTACCTTGAAAACCGTGGGCAGTACTTC. As protein: CASSPYLENRGQYF.

The chain is built from TRBV7-2 and TRBJ2-2, with 8 bases aligning to TRBD2. From germline, CDR1 is SGHTA and CDR2 FQGNSA. J gave up 2 bases and V 5 bases, and 10 bases lay outside the gene matches. CDR3 size: 17 residues. Here the CDR3 reads CASSPHVAGINTGELFF. In nucleotides, the CDR3 is TGTGCCAGCAGCCCCCACGTAGCGGGAATTAACACCGGGGAGCTGTTTTTT.

The J gene is TRBJ1-2, the V gene TRBV2; a possible D gene is TRBD1 (5 bases). Trimming pared 1 base from V and 5 bases from J, leaving 8 bases between. Germline V gene sequence: CDR1 SNHLY, CDR2 FYNNEI. The CDR3 is 13 residues long. In DNA form, the CDR3 reads TGTGCCAGCAGTGAAGTCAGGGTTTATGGCTACACCTTC. It yields the protein CASSEVRVYGYTF.

CDR3 in DNA: TGTGCCATCAGTGGGACTCCGAATGGAAACACCATATATTTT. Its translation is CAISGTPNGNTIYF. The chain employs TRBV10-3 and TRBJ1-3; unclear D gene. Germline V CDR1 and CDR2: ENHRY, SYGVKD. With 4 bases removed from V and 3 bases from J, the gap between germline ends came to 10 bases. This CDR3 contains 14 residues.

Comment on this clone: The same CDR3 is also encoded by other DNA sequences in this sample. The chain combines TRBV5-1 with TRBJ1-3, with D maybe TRBD1 (6 bases). V was trimmed by 0 bases and J by 2 bases, leaving 9 bases between them. The CDR3 loop spans 15 amino acids. CDR1 SGHRS and CDR2 YFSETQ come from the germline V gene. CDR3 bases: TGCGCCAGCAGCTTGGAAGGGGGGACTGGAAACACCATATATTTT. As protein: CASSLEGGTGNTIYF.

This clone was observed a few times. The chain uses TRBV6-5 and TRBJ2-1; TRBD1 matches at 7 bases. The germline CDR1 and CDR2 sequences are MNHEY and SVGAGI. Unmatched junction bases numbered 11, after V lost 6 bases and J lost 6 bases. CDR3 size: 15 residues. The CDR3 reads CASSQRQGRGNEQFF. CDR3 nucleotide sequence: TGTGCCAGCAGCCAAAGACAGGGAAGGGGCAATGAGCAGTTCTTC.

The chain joins TRBV27 to TRBJ1-5; 8 bases match TRBD1. The trim removed 5 bases at V and 2 bases at J, leaving 8 bases unmatched. CDR1 is MNHEY, CDR2 SMNVEV, per germline (reference sequence). The CDR3 length is 16 residues. CDR3: CASSQAGGVGNQPQHF. Written as DNA, the CDR3 is TGTGCCAGCAGTCAAGCAGGGGGCGTTGGCAATCAGCCCCAGCATTTT.

This chain joins TRBV19 and TRBJ1-2; 11 bases are shared with TRBD1. This CDR3 spans 13 amino acids. Trimming took 8 bases from V and 8 from J; bases not matched to a gene: 7. Per germline, CDR1 LNHDA and CDR2 SQIVND (reference sequence). CDR3 in DNA: TGTGCCAGTTTTGGACAGGGGGCAGGAGGCTACACCTTC. Its translation is CASFGQGAGGYTF.

Comment on this clone: The likely explanation is a read error, given a far larger clone one base away. The chain recombines TRBV6-1 with TRBJ2-2; D possibly corresponds to TRBD1 (6 bases). This CDR3 has 15 residues. Germline CDR1 is MNHNS and CDR2 is SASEGT. The DNA for the CDR3 is TGTGCCAGCAGTGAAGGGGGGCTGAACGCCGGGGAGCTGTTTTTT. This sequence encodes CASSEGGLNAGELFF.

As for this clone: This may be a read error: a much more frequent sequence differs by one nucleotide. The chain couples TRBV5-5 to TRBJ1-3; D gene ambiguous. The germline V gene encodes CDR1 SGHKS and CDR2 YYEKEE (reference sequence). The CDR3 length is 16 residues. CDR3 bases: TGTGCCAGCAGCTTGTCCAAGCGGTCCTCTGGAAACACCATACATTTT. This translates into CASSLSKRSSGNTIHF.